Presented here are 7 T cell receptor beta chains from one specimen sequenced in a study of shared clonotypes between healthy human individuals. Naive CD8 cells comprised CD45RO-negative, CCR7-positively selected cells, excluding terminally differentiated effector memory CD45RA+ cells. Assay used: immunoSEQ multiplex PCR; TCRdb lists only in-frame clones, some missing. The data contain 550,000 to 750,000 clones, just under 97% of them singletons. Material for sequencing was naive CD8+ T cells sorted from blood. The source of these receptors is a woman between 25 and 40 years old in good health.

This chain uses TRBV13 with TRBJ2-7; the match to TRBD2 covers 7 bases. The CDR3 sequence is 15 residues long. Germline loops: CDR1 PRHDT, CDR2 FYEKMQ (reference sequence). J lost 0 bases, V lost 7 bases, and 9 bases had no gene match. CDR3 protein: CASTEAGGSSYEQYF. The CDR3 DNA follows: TGTGCCAGCACCGAAGCGGGCGGGAGCTCCTACGAGCAGTACTTC.

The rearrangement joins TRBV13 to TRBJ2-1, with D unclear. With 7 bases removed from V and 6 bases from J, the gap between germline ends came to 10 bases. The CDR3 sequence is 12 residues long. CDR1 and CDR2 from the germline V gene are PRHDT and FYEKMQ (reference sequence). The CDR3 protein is CASNPVFNEQFF. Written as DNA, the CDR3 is TGTGCCAGCAACCCGGTCTTCAATGAGCAGTTCTTC.

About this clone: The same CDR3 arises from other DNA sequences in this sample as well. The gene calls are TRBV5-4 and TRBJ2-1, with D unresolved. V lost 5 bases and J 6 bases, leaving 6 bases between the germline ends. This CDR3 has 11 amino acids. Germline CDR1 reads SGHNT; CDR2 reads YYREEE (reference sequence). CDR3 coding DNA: TGTGCCAGCAGTCTAGGCAATGAGCAGTTCTTC. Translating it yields CASSLGNEQFF.

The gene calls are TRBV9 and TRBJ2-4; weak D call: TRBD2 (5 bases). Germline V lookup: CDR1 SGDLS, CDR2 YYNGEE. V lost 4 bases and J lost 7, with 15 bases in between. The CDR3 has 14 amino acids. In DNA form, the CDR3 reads TGTGCCAGCAGCCCCCCGACCGGGGTGAACATTCAGTACTTC. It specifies CASSPPTGVNIQYF.

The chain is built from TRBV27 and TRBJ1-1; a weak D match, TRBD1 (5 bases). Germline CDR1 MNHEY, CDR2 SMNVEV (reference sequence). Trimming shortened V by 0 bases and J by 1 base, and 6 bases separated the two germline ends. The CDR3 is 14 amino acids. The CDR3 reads CASSLSGQNTEAFF. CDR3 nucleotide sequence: TGTGCCAGCAGTTTATCTGGACAGAACACTGAAGCTTTCTTT.

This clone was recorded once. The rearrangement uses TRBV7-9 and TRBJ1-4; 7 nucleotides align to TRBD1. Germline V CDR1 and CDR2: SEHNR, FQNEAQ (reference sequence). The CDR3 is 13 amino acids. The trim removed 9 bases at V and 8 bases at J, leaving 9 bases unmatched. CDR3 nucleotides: TGTGCCAGTTCTTTCGGGACAGAAGAAAAACTGTTTTTT. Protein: CASSFGTEEKLFF. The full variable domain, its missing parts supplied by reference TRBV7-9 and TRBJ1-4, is DTGVSQNPRHKITKRGQNVTFRCDPISEHNRLYWYRQTLGQGPEFLTYFQNEAQLEKSRLLSDRFSAERPKGSFSTLEIQRTEQGDSAMYLCASSFGTEEKLFFGSGTQLSVL.

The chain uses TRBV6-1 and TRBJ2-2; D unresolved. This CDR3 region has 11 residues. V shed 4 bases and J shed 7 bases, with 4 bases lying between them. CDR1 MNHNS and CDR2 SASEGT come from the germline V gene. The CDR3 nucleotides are TGTGCCAGCAGTGCTAGCGGGGAGCTGTTTTTT. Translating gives CASSASGELFF.